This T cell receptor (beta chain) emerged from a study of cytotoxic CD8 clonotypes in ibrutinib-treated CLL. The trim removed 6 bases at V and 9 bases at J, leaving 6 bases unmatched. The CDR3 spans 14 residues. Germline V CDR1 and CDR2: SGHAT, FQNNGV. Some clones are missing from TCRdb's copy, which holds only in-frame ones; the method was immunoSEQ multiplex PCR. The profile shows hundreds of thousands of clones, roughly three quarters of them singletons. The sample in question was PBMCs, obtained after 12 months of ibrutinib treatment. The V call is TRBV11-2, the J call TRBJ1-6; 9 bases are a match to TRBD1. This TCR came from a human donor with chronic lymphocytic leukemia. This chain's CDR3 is CASRLGQGSSPLHF. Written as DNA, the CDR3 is TGTGCCAGCAGATTGGGACAGGGAAGTTCACCCCTCCACTTT.